The T cell receptor (beta chain) under discussion was sequenced for a study of T cell responses to AZD1222 COVID-19 vaccine. Libraries were prepared by immunoSEQ multiplex PCR; TCRdb keeps only in-frame clonotypes and omits some of them. This sample has 200,000 to 250,000 clones, with around 94% found just once. The length of the CDR3 is 14 residues. V was clipped by 6 bases and J by 8 bases; unmatched bases: 9. Germline loops: CDR1 SGHKS, CDR2 YYEKEE (reference sequence). The sequence was collected from an adult who received the MenACWY meningococcal vaccine as a control. The sample in question was peripheral blood, obtained 28 days after the second dose of the MenACWY control vaccine. The chain couples TRBV5-5 to TRBJ1-4; TRBD1 matches 8 bases. The CDR3 nucleotides read TGTGCCAGCACCGTTCAGGGGGCCGGGGAAAAACTGTTTTTT. Its protein is CASTVQGAGEKLFF.